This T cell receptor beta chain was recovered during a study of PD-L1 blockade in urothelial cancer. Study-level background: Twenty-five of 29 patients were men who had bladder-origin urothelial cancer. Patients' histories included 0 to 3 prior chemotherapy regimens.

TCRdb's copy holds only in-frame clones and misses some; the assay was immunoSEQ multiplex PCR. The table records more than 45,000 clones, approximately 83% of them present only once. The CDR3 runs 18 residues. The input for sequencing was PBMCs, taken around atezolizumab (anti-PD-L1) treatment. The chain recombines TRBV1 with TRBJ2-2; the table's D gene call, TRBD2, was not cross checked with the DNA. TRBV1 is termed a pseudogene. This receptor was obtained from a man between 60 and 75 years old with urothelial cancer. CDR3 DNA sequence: TGCACCAGCAGCCAAGAAAATCCAGCGGGGGGGAACACCGGGGAGCTGTTTTTT. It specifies CTSSQENPAGGNTGELFF.